The 5 T cell receptor beta chains presented below share a single source sample, sequenced in a study of blood T cell repertoires in COVID-19 (dated by TCRdb to the early 2020s). The method behind the library was the immunoSEQ multiplex PCR assay. TCRdb's version of the immuneACCESS table is confined to in-frame rearrangements and falls short of the full clone set. An unresolved V gene accounts for under half of the shortfall where checked; the remainder is of unknown origin. The sample table lists about 140,000 clones, over 65% of them with a count of one. The ten largest clones represent 3.5% to 5% of the sample. Sequencing was performed on peripheral blood. These receptors were collected from a woman aged 80 or over with active or convalescent COVID-19.

V is TRBV7-2 and J is TRBJ1-1; D call uncertain. The length of the CDR3 is 12 residues. Germline V gene data show CDR1 as SGHTA and CDR2 as FQGNSA. Trimming stripped 5 bases from V and 0 bases from J, with 4 bases between. DNA of the CDR3: TGTGCCAGCAGCCGGGTGAACACTGAAGCTTTCTTT. Protein product: CASSRVNTEAFF.

V is TRBV15 and J is TRBJ2-1; D not certain. This CDR3 comprises 15 residues. CDR1 is LNHNV, CDR2 YYDKDF, per germline (reference sequence). The V end was cut by 1 base, the J end by 4 bases, with 11 bases between. The chain's CDR3 is CATSRVAGLYNEQFF. CDR3 nucleotides: TGTGCCACCAGCAGAGTGGCAGGTCTATACAATGAGCAGTTCTTC.

This sequence joins TRBV4-1 and TRBJ1-2; TRBD1 matches 7 bases. The CDR3 contains 16 residues. V lost 1 base, J lost 3 bases, and 8 bases stayed unmatched. Looked up from germline, CDR1 is MGHRA and CDR2 is YSYEKL. The chain's CDR3 is CASSQGAGQTDYGYTF. For the CDR3, the DNA is TGCGCCAGCAGCCAAGGGGCGGGACAGACCGACTATGGCTACACCTTC.

This chain joins TRBV28 and TRBJ1-4; 7 bases agree with TRBD1. Trimming at V came to 5 bases and at J to 7 bases, leaving 7 bases not matched to a gene. Germline V gene data show CDR1 as MDHEN and CDR2 as SYDVKM. CDR3 length equals 14 residues. In DNA, the CDR3 is TGTGCCAGCAGTATCGACAGGGTAGTTGAAAAACTGTTTTTT. Amino acid sequence: CASSIDRVVEKLFF.

This rearrangement joins TRBV3-1 (or the pseudogene TRBV3-2) to TRBJ1-2, with a possible D match to TRBD1 (5 bases). The CDR3 contains 14 residues. Trimming took off 0 bases at V and 8 bases at J, with 13 bases between the two ends. CDR1 LGHDT and CDR2 YNNKEL come from the germline V gene (reference sequence). The CDR3 DNA is TGTGCCAGCAGCCAAGAGGGGCGGACAAACGGCTACACCTTC. It translates to CASSQEGRTNGYTF.